The 31 T cell receptor beta chains in this list originate from one sample, sequenced in a study of blood T cells in healthy people across ages. A second 7 to 11 cycle PCR used barcoded and J-beta primers. TCRdb reanalysed the 5' RACE reads using MiXCR and keeps one entry per CDR3 protein. The sample has around 1,900,000 distinct CDR3 sequences, approximately 39% seen once. Sequenced: blood. These receptors were obtained from a human donor in good health.

The CDR3 region has the DNA TGTGCCATCAGTGAGTTCCGGGAGTACGGCTACACCTTC. Protein: CAISEFREYGYTF. The rearrangement uses TRBV10-3 and TRBJ1-2; D not resolved. The CDR3 sequence is 13 residues long. Germline-derived CDR1 and CDR2 are ENHRY and SYGVKD. V lost 1 base to trimming and J lost 8 bases, with 11 bases between them.

This clonotype turned up a few times. This chain links TRBV15 with TRBJ2-7; D remains unclear. The V gene lost 0 bases and the J gene lost 2 bases, with 11 bases spanning the gap. The germline V gene encodes CDR1 LNHNV and CDR2 YYDKDF (reference sequence). The CDR3 spans 15 residues. CDR3 bases: TGTGCCACCAGCAGAGATTTGAGCACCACCTACGAGCAGTACTTC. The encoded protein is CATSRDLSTTYEQYF.

V and J are TRBV24-1 and TRBJ2-3; D gene uncertain. Germline V CDR1 and CDR2: KGHDR, SFDVKD. The ends were cut back, 3 bases at V and 2 bases at J, with 11 bases in the middle. This CDR3 is 15 amino acids long. The CDR3 region is CATSDRTVTTDTQYF. DNA of the CDR3: TGTGCCACCAGTGATCGAACCGTCACCACAGATACGCAGTATTTT.

The chain couples TRBV20-1 to TRBJ2-3, with D hard to call. The ends were cut back, 2 bases at V and 5 bases at J, with 8 bases in the middle. There are 12 residues in the CDR3. From germline, CDR1 is DFQATT and CDR2 SNEGSKA (reference sequence). The CDR3 is CSARTVGDTQYF. The CDR3 coding sequence is TGCAGTGCTAGAACCGTGGGAGATACGCAGTATTTT.

The chain employs TRBV3-1 and TRBJ2-1; 8 positions agree with TRBD1. The J segment lost 10 bases and the V segment lost 5 bases, leaving 10 bases of the junction unmatched. The CDR3 loop spans 14 amino acids. Per germline, CDR1 LGHDT and CDR2 YNNKEL (reference sequence). CDR3 protein: CASSSTGVTYEQFF. CDR3 DNA: TGTGCCAGCAGCTCGACAGGGGTCACCTACGAGCAGTTCTTC.

DNA for the CDR3: TGCGCCAGCAGCCACCTGACAGGGGGTCCGGACATTCAGTACTTC. It specifies CASSHLTGGPDIQYF. The V call is TRBV4-1, the J call TRBJ2-4, with 9 bases identical to TRBD1. Germline V gene sequence: CDR1 MGHRA, CDR2 YSYEKL. Trimming cost V 3 bases and J 8 bases; bases outside gene matches: 8. The CDR3 sequence is 15 residues long.

This clonotype was counted many times. CDR3 DNA: TGCAGCGTTGCTCTGGGGGGGGCGAGAGATACGCAGTATTTT. This encodes CSVALGGARDTQYF. This chain connects TRBV29-1 to TRBJ2-3; TRBD2 is a possible D gene (7 bases). This CDR3 has 14 amino acids. Germline V CDR1 and CDR2: SQVTM, ANQGSEA. The V gene lost 4 bases and the J gene lost 5 bases, with 16 bases spanning the gap.

V and J are TRBV20-1 and TRBJ2-1, with D tentatively TRBD1 or TRBD2 (5 bases each). Germline V gene lookup returns CDR1 DFQATT and CDR2 SNEGSKA (reference sequence). This CDR3 comprises 14 residues. The ends were cut back, 6 bases at V and 9 bases at J, with 21 bases in the middle. CDR3 loop: CSACTGTIMGEQFF. In nucleotides, the CDR3 is TGCAGTGCCTGTACCGGGACCATCATGGGTGAGCAGTTCTTC.

The chain links TRBV20-1 to TRBJ2-7, with TRBD2 matching over 7 bases. This CDR3 is built from 18 residues. The junction had 16 bases not matched to a gene; V was cut back by 2 bases and J by 0 bases. Germline V gene data show CDR1 as DFQATT and CDR2 as SNEGSKA (reference sequence). The CDR3 nucleotides read TGCAGTGCTAGAACTTATCGGGGAGGGCCCACCAACTCCTACGAGCAGTACTTC. It yields the protein CSARTYRGGPTNSYEQYF.

V is TRBV5-1 and J is TRBJ2-7, with D possibly matching TRBD1 (6 bases). Per the germline V gene, CDR1 is SGHRS and CDR2 is YFSETQ. Between the trimmed V and J ends, which lost 4 bases and 0 bases, there was a span of 11 bases. CDR3 length: 14 residues. CDR3 DNA: TGCGCCAGCAGCGTGGACAGAGACTCCTACGAGCAGTACTTC. Protein product: CASSVDRDSYEQYF. The whole variable domain, filled in from reference TRBV5-1 and TRBJ2-7, reads KAGVTQTPRYLIKTRGQQVTLSCSPISGHRSVSWYQQTPGQGLQFLFEYFSETQRNKGNFPGRFSGRQFSNSRSEMNVSTLELGDSALYLCASSVDRDSYEQYFGPGTRLTVT.

The chain employs TRBV11-2 and TRBJ1-6, with D maybe TRBD1 (5 bases). Trimming pared 1 base from V and 14 bases from J, leaving 15 bases between. Germline V gene lookup returns CDR1 SGHAT and CDR2 FQNNGV. CDR3 size: 14 residues. The CDR3 sequence: CASSLGDVRSTLHF. CDR3 nucleotides: TGTGCCAGCAGCTTAGGGGACGTAAGATCGACCCTCCACTTT.

This sequence joins TRBV3-1 and TRBJ2-7; no firm D call. The V end was cut by 1 base, the J end by 2 bases, with 9 bases between. CDR3 length: 14 residues. Germline V CDR1 and CDR2: LGHDT, YNNKEL (reference sequence). The CDR3 bases are TGTGCCAGCAGCCAAGGCGGCGAAACCTACGAGCAGTACGTC. Its translation: CASSQGGETYEQYV.

Comment on this clonotype: This clone may be a read error of a much larger clone one base away. The genes are TRBV7-2 and TRBJ2-7; TRBD1 or TRBD2 may be the D gene (5 bases each). The germline V gene encodes CDR1 SGHTA and CDR2 FQGNSA. The CDR3 covers 13 residues. CDR3 in amino acids: CASSLEGRYGQYF. Written as DNA, the CDR3 is TGTGCCAGCAGCTTAGAGGGGAGATACGGGCAGTACTTC.

CDR3 coding DNA: TGCAGTGCTAGGTTCAGTAGCACTGAAGCTTTCTTT. Encoded protein: CSARFSSTEAFF. This chain joins TRBV20-1 and TRBJ1-1; D is unresolved. This CDR3 is 12 amino acids long. The V and J ends lost 3 bases and 4 bases respectively, with 9 bases between them. In germline, CDR1 is DFQATT, CDR2 SNEGSKA (reference sequence).

Many counts were recorded for this clonotype. This chain uses TRBV20-1 with TRBJ2-5, with unresolved D. The germline V gene encodes CDR1 DFQATT and CDR2 SNEGSKA (reference sequence). V was shortened by 3 bases and J by 4 bases, with 15 bases between the two germline ends. CDR3 length: 14 amino acids. The CDR3 nucleotides read TGCAGTGCTAGTGGGGAAGGAGTGGGAGAGACCCAGTACTTC. This encodes CSASGEGVGETQYF.

The V gene is TRBV20-1, the J gene TRBJ2-5; no firm D call. CDR1 DFQATT and CDR2 SNEGSKA come from the germline V gene (reference sequence). Trimming shortened V by 0 bases and J by 5 bases, and 7 bases separated the two germline ends. The CDR3 length is 12 residues. The CDR3 coding sequence is TGCAGTGCTAGAGATCCCGGGGAGACCCAGTACTTC. It is translated as CSARDPGETQYF.

Points on this clonotype: A clone one base away is much larger, so this may be a read error. The V and J genes are TRBV4-3 and TRBJ1-2, with unresolved D. Germline V CDR1 and CDR2: LGHNA, YSLEER. This CDR3 contains 14 residues. Trimming pared 0 bases from V and 2 bases from J, leaving 7 bases between. The CDR3 region has the DNA TGCGCCAGCAGCCAAGAGCGGGAAAACTATGGCTACACCTTC. Translated: CASSQERENYGYTF.

Only a few counts were recorded for this clonotype. This chain connects TRBV3-1 to TRBJ2-1; 8 bases are shared with TRBD2. CDR3 length: 20 amino acids. V dropped 4 bases and J dropped 5; count of bases not matched to a gene: 22. CDR1 is LGHDT and CDR2 is YNNKEL in the germline V gene (reference sequence). CDR3 amino acids: CASSPPNFFLGAGENNEQFF. In DNA form, the CDR3 reads TGTGCCAGCAGCCCCCCCAACTTTTTCTTGGGAGCGGGGGAGAACAATGAGCAGTTCTTC.

The rearrangement links TRBV20-1 to TRBJ2-1; the D gene could be TRBD1 or TRBD2 (5 bases each). V shed 0 bases and J shed 10 bases, with 16 bases lying between them. Germline V gene data show CDR1 as DFQATT and CDR2 as SNEGSKA (reference sequence). This CDR3 comprises 14 residues. The CDR3 here is CSARDLRGDHEQFF. For the CDR3, the DNA is TGCAGTGCTAGAGATTTGAGAGGGGATCACGAGCAGTTCTTC.

The chain joins TRBV6-2 or TRBV6-3 to TRBJ1-1; tentative D call: TRBD1 (5 bases). This CDR3 has 13 residues. Per germline, CDR1 MNHEY and CDR2 SVGEGT. The V end lost 7 bases, the J end lost 5 bases, and 14 bases lay between the germline ends. CDR3 in amino acids: CASKLERGTEAFF. In DNA, the CDR3 is TGTGCCAGCAAACTCGAGCGGGGGACTGAAGCTTTCTTT.

The chain carries TRBV27 and TRBJ2-1; D is undetermined. The CDR3 sequence is 14 residues long. From germline, CDR1 is MNHEY and CDR2 SMNVEV (reference sequence). The V gene lost 5 bases and the J gene lost 8 bases, with 16 bases spanning the gap. CDR3 sequence: CASSRAAGRDEQFF. The CDR3 coding sequence is TGTGCCAGCAGTAGGGCGGCTGGTCGGGATGAGCAGTTCTTC.

This clonotype was observed a few times. This sequence joins TRBV28 and TRBJ1-4; TRBD1 might be the D (5 bases). The length of the CDR3 is 16 residues. Germline V CDR1 and CDR2: MDHEN, SYDVKM. The V and J ends lost 1 base and 1 base respectively, with 10 bases between them. The CDR3 DNA is TGTGCCAGCAGTTTATCTGACAGACTAACTAATGAAAAACTGTTTTTT. Residues: CASSLSDRLTNEKLFF.

The table lists this clonotype with many counts. The chain has TRBV14 and TRBJ2-5; D call uncertain. Germline CDR1 is SGHDN and CDR2 is FVKESK. The CDR3 is made up of 12 amino acids. With 0 bases removed from V and 5 bases from J, the gap between germline ends came to 4 bases. For the CDR3, the DNA is TGTGCCAGCAGCCAAGAATGGGAGACCCAGTACTTC. It yields the protein CASSQEWETQYF.

The CDR3 DNA reads TGTGCCAGCAGTGCCGGGACTTCAGGCTACAATGAGCAGTACTTC. This encodes CASSAGTSGYNEQYF. The chain couples TRBV28 to TRBJ2-7; D is possibly TRBD2 (6 bases). The CDR3 consists of 15 residues. V lost 5 bases to trimming and J lost 7 bases, with 21 bases between them. CDR1 and CDR2 (germline): MDHEN, SYDVKM. The full variable domain, rest sourced from reference TRBV28 and TRBJ2-7, is DVKVTQSSRYLVKRTGEKVFLECVQDMDHENMFWYRQDPGLGLRLIYFSYDVKMKEKGDIPEGYSVSREKKERFSLILESASTNQTSMYLCASSAGTSGYNEQYFGPGTRLTVT.

The V gene is TRBV6-2 or TRBV6-3, the J gene TRBJ1-4; a weak D match, TRBD1 (5 bases). This CDR3 comprises 14 residues. The V gene lost 1 base and the J gene lost 7 bases, with 10 bases spanning the gap. Germline values: CDR1 MNHEY, CDR2 SVGEGT. For the CDR3, the DNA is TGTGCCAGCAGTTACTGGGGCCAAGGTGAAAAACTGTTTTTT. Translated: CASSYWGQGEKLFF.

V is TRBV4-1 and J is TRBJ2-7; TRBD1 might be the D (5 bases). Trimming removed 2 bases at V and 1 base at J, with 18 bases between. In germline, CDR1 is MGHRA, CDR2 YSYEKL. This CDR3 is 17 amino acids long. The CDR3 loop reads CASSQRGMLTPSYEQYF. In DNA, the CDR3 is TGCGCCAGCAGCCAAAGGGGAATGCTGACACCATCCTACGAGCAGTACTTC.

V usage is TRBV12-3 or TRBV12-4 and J usage is TRBJ2-7; TRBD1 matches at 9 bases. The CDR3 extends over 14 amino acids. The J segment lost 3 bases and the V segment lost 8 bases, leaving 8 bases of the junction unmatched. In DNA, the CDR3 is TGTGCCAGCCGTCAAGGGACAGGGAACTACGAGCAGTACTTC. Translating gives CASRQGTGNYEQYF.

CDR3 residues: CSAEGRWNEQFF. In DNA form, the CDR3 reads TGCAGTGCTGAGGGTAGATGGAATGAGCAGTTCTTC. This chain joins TRBV20-1 and TRBJ2-1; D possibly corresponds to TRBD2 (5 bases). With 5 bases removed from V and 7 bases from J, the gap between germline ends came to 12 bases. The CDR3 is made up of 12 amino acids. Germline CDR1 reads DFQATT; CDR2 reads SNEGSKA (reference sequence).

The gene calls are TRBV3-1 and TRBJ2-5, with D hard to call. Germline V gene sequence: CDR1 LGHDT, CDR2 YNNKEL (reference sequence). This CDR3 is 15 amino acids long. V gave up 2 bases and J gave up 3 bases, with 13 bases separating them. The CDR3 is CASSQPLGQEETQYF. The CDR3 bases are TGTGCCAGCAGCCAACCTCTTGGGCAAGAAGAGACCCAGTACTTC.

This clonotype was detected a few times. The CDR3 nucleotides are TGCGCCAGCAGCCAAACAGGGAGGATGTTCTTC. Residues: CASSQTGRMFF. This chain links TRBV4-3 with TRBJ2-1; D may correspond to TRBD1 or TRBD2 (6 bases each). CDR1 LGHNA and CDR2 YSLEER come from the germline V gene. The CDR3 loop spans 11 amino acids. V was cut by 2 bases and J by 15 bases, with 11 bases left in between.

The chain links TRBV27 to TRBJ1-2, with 9 bases aligning to TRBD1. The CDR3 is 14 residues long. CDR1 and CDR2 (germline): MNHEY, SMNVEV (reference sequence). V was pared by 7 bases and J by 8 bases, with 11 bases of the junction left unmatched. CDR3 sequence reads: CASKTGTGSGGYTF. The CDR3, as DNA: TGTGCCAGCAAGACCGGGACAGGGTCAGGGGGCTACACCTTC.